The rows below give T cell receptor beta chains drawn from one sample of a study of blood T cells in healthy people across ages. TCRdb reanalysed the 5' RACE reads using MiXCR and keeps one entry per CDR3 protein. There are hundreds of thousands of distinct CDR3 sequences in the sample; approximately 30% occur only once, and 15% to 18% lies in the top ten. Sequences were obtained from blood. The receptors shown here come from a woman of 80 years or more in good health. Each CDR3 is given with its conserved first and last residue. The order of the fields is clone size, J gene, V gene, D gene, CDR3 protein, CDR3 DNA. D genes are given only for firm matches. Clone size is shown for a subset of rows, as once, few, many or a class of expanded clone.

NA	TRBJ2-1	TRBV7-2	TRBD2	CASSLDAGGPNEQFF	TGTGCCAGCAGCTTAGATGCGGGGGGACCCAATGAGCAGTTCTTC
many	TRBJ1-1	TRBV7-9	NA	CASSLASGALGTEAFF	TGTGCCAGCAGCTTAGCCTCAGGGGCCCTCGGAACTGAAGCTTTCTTT
many	TRBJ1-2	TRBV20-1	NA	CSASEGPYGYTF	TGCAGTGCCTCGGAGGGGCCGTATGGCTACACCTTC
NA	TRBJ2-7	TRBV24-1	NA	CATSRGGTSSYNEQYF	TGTGCCACCAGTCGAGGGGGAACCAGCTCCTACAATGAGCAGTACTTC
many	TRBJ2-7	TRBV2	NA	CASRWGAGSYEQYF	TGTGCCAGCAGATGGGGGGCGGGGTCCTACGAGCAGTACTTC
many	TRBJ2-7	TRBV29-1	TRBD2	CSVQRTSAPEQYF	TGCAGCGTTCAAAGGACTAGCGCTCCCGAGCAGTACTTC
many	TRBJ2-5	TRBV7-2	NA	CASRQGVQETQYF	TGTGCCAGCAGACAGGGCGTCCAAGAGACCCAGTACTTC
few	TRBJ2-7	TRBV6-2/TRBV6-3	TRBD1	CASSYTSDRGFSYEQYF	TGTGCCAGCAGTTACACTTCGGACAGGGGGTTCTCTTACGAGCAGTACTTC
NA	TRBJ2-7	TRBV7-2	TRBD2	CASSSISGGLNEQYF	TGTGCCAGCAGTTCAATTAGCGGGGGGCTGAATGAGCAGTACTTC
few	TRBJ2-7	TRBV6-6	TRBD2	CASRFLAGGHEQYF	TGTGCCAGCAGGTTCCTAGCGGGGGGACACGAGCAGTACTTC